This T cell receptor beta chain was captured in a study of T cell responses to AZD1222 COVID-19 vaccine. Per germline, CDR1 SGHNT and CDR2 YYREEE (reference sequence). This CDR3 comprises 16 residues. Trimming left V 2 bases short and J 4 bases short, with 16 bases between. Of note for this clone: What it binds is unknown.

Study observations and caveats: Researchers report vaccine-associated CD4 TCRs spanning spike, with dominance at 160-218 and 743-854. Reports say nearly half of spike-specific TCRs go after unmutated variant regions. The donor cohort was predominantly white British with a female majority, and clonal diversity may have been underestimated.

Generated by immunoSEQ multiplex PCR, the TCRdb table keeps only in-frame clones and is missing some. The sample holds 200,000 to 250,000 clones, 94% seen once. The material was peripheral blood, obtained 28 days after the second dose of the MenACWY control vaccine. The sequence derives from an adult who received the MenACWY meningococcal vaccine as a control. The chain combines TRBV5-4 with TRBJ1-5; D not resolved. CDR3 sequence reads: CASSLKNLPGNQPQHF. CDR3 coding DNA: TGTGCCAGCAGCTTAAAAAATCTTCCTGGGAATCAGCCCCAGCATTTT.